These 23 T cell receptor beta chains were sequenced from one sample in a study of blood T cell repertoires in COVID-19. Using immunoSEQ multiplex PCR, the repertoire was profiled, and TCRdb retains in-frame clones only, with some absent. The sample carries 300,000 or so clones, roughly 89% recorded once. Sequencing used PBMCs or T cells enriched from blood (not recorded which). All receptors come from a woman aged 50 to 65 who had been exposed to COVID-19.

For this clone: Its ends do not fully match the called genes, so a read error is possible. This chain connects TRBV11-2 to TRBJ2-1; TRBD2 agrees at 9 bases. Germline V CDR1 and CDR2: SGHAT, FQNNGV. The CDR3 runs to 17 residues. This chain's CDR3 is CASSSTLPGSGGRRAIF. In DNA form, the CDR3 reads TGTGCCAGCAGCTCCACCCTCCCGGGTAGCGGGGGCCGGCGTGCGATCTTC.

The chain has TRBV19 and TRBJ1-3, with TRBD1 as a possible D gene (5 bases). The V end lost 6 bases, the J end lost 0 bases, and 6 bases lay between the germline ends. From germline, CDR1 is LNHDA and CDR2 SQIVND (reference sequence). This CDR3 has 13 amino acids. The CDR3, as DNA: TGTGCCAGTAGAAGGGGCTCTGGAAACACCATATATTTT. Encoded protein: CASRRGSGNTIYF.

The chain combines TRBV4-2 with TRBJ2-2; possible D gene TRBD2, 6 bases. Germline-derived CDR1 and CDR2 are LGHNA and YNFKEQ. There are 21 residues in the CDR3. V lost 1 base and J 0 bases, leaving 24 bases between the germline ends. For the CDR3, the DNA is TGTGCCAGCAGCCAAGCTTCTGTAGGCGGGACCGACGGTTCGAACACCGGGGAGCTGTTTTTT. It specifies CASSQASVGGTDGSNTGELFF.

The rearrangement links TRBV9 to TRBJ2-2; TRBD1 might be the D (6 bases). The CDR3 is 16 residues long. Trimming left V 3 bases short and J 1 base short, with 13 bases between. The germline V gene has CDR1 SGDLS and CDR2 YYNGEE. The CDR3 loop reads CASSAAMGQNTGELFF. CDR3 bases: TGTGCCAGCAGCGCAGCGATGGGACAGAACACCGGGGAGCTGTTTTTT. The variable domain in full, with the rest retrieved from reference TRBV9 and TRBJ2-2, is DSGVTQTPKHLITATGQRVTLRCSPRSGDLSVYWYQQSLDQGLQFLIQYYNGEERAKGNILERFSAQQFPDLHSELNLSSLELGDSALYFCASSAAMGQNTGELFFGEGSRLTVL.

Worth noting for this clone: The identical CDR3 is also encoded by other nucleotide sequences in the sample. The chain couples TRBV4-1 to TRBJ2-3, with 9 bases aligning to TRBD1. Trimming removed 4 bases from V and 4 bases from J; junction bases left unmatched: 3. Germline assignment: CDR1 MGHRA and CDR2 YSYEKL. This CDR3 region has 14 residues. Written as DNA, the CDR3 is TGCGCCAGCAGCCTCCGACAGGGGGCAGATACGCAGTATTTT. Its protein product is CASSLRQGADTQYF.

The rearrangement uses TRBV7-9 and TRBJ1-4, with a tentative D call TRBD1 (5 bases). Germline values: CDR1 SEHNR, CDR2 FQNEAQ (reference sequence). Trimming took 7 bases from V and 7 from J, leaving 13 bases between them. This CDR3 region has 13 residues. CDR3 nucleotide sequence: TGTGCCAGCAACACAGGTTACGGTGAAAAACTGTTTTTT. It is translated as CASNTGYGEKLFF.

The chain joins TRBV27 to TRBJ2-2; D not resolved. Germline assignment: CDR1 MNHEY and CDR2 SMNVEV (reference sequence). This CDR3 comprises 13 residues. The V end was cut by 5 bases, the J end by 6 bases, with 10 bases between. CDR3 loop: CASSPPTAGELFF. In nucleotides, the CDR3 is TGTGCCAGCAGTCCACCCACGGCCGGGGAGCTGTTTTTT.

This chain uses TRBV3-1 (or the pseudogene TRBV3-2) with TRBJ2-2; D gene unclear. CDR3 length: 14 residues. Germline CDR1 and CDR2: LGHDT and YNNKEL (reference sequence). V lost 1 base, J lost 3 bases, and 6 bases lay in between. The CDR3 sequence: CASSQVQDTGELFF. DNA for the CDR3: TGTGCCAGCAGCCAAGTTCAGGACACCGGGGAGCTGTTTTTT.

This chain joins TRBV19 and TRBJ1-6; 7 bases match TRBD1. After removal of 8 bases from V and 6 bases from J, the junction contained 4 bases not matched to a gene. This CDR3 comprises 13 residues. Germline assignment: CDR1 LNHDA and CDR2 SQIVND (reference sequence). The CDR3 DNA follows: TGTGCCAGTGTCGGGACAGTTAATTCACCCCTCCACTTT. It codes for CASVGTVNSPLHF.

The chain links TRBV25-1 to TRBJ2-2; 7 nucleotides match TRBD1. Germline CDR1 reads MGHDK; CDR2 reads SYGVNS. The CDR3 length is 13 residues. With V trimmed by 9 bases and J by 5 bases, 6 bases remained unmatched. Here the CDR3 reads CASLARGTGELFF. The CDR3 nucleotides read TGTGCCAGTCTCGCCAGGGGGACCGGGGAGCTGTTTTTT.

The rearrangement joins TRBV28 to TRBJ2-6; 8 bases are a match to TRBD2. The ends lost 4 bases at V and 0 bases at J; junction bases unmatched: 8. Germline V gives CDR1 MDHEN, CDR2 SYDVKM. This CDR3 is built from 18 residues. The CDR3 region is CASSSTYGGASGANVLTF. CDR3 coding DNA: TGTGCCAGCAGTTCCACCTACGGGGGGGCCTCTGGGGCCAACGTCCTGACTTTC.

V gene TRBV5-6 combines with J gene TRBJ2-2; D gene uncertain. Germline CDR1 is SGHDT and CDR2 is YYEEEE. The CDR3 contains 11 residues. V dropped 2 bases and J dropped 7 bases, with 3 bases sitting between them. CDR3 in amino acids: CASSLYGELFF. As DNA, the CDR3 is TGTGCCAGCAGCTTATACGGGGAGCTGTTTTTT.

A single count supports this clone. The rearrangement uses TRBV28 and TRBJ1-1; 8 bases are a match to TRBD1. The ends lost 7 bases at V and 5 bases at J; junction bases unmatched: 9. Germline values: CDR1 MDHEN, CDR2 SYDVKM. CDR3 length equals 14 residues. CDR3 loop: CASTTGGGGTEAFF. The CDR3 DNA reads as TGTGCCAGCACAACAGGGGGGGGAGGGACTGAAGCTTTCTTT.

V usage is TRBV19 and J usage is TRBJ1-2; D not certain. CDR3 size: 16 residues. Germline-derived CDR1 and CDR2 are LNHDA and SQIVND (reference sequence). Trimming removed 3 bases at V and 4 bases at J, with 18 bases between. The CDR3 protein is CASSIIVGSRGYGYTF. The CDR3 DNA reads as TGTGCCAGTAGTATTATCGTCGGGAGTCGAGGCTATGGCTACACCTTC.

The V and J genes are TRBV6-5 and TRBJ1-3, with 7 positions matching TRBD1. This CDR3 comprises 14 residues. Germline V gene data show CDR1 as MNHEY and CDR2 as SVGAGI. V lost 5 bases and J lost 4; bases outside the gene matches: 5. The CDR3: CASSLRQGGNTIYF. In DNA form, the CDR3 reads TGTGCCAGCAGTCTTCGACAGGGCGGAAACACCATATATTTT.

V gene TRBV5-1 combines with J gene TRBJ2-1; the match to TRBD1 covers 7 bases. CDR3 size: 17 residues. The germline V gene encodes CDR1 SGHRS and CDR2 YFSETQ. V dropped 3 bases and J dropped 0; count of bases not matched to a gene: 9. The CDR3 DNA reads TGCGCCAGCAGCTGGCAGGCGACAGGGAGCTCCTACAATGAGCAGTTCTTC. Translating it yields CASSWQATGSSYNEQFF.

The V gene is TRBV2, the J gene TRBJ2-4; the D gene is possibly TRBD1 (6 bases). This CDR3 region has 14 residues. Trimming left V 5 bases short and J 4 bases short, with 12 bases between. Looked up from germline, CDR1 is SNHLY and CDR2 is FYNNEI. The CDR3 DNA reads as TGTGCCAGCAGTTCCGGGACACAGAAAAACATTCAGTACTTC. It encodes CASSSGTQKNIQYF.

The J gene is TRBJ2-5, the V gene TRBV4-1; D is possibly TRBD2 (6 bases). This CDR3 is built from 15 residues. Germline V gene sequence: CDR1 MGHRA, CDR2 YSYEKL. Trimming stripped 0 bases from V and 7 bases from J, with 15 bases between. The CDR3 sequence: CASSQEGGAFGTQYF. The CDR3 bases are TGCGCCAGCAGCCAAGAGGGAGGAGCATTTGGGACCCAGTACTTC.

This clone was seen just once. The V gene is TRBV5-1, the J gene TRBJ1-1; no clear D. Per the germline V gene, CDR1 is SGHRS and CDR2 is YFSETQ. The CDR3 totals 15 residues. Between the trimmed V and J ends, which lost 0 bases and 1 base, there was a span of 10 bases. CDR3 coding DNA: TGCGCCAGCAGCTTGGGACAAATAGGGAACACTGAAGCTTTCTTT. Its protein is CASSLGQIGNTEAFF.

CDR3 sequence: CASSSPGLVDTQYF. For the CDR3, the DNA is TGTGCCAGCAGTTCACCGGGACTAGTCGATACGCAGTATTTT. V gene TRBV28 combines with J gene TRBJ2-3, with TRBD2 identical over 8 bases. Trimming at V came to 4 bases and at J to 6 bases, leaving 6 bases not matched to a gene. This CDR3 is 14 amino acids long. Germline V gives CDR1 MDHEN, CDR2 SYDVKM. Complete variable domain (other parts from reference TRBV28 and TRBJ2-3): DVKVTQSSRYLVKRTGEKVFLECVQDMDHENMFWYRQDPGLGLRLIYFSYDVKMKEKGDIPEGYSVSREKKERFSLILESASTNQTSMYLCASSSPGLVDTQYFGPGTRLTVL.

The CDR3 loop is CASSLDRNYGYTF. The CDR3 region has the DNA TGTGCCAGCAGCTTAGACAGGAACTATGGCTACACCTTC. The chain links TRBV28 to TRBJ1-2; tentative D call: TRBD1 (6 bases). The V end lost 6 bases, the J end lost 2 bases, and 10 bases lay between the germline ends. The CDR3 totals 13 residues. CDR1 is MDHEN, CDR2 SYDVKM, per germline.

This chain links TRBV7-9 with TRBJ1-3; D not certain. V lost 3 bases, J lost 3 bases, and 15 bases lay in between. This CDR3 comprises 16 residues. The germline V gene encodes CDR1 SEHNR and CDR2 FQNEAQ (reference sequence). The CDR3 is CASSFTDPRGGNTIYF. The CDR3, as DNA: TGTGCCAGCAGCTTTACCGACCCACGAGGTGGAAACACCATATATTTT.

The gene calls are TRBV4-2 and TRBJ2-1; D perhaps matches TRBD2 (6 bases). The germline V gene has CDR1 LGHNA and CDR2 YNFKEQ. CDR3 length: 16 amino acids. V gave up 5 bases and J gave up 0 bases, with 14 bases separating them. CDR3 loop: CASSYGTPNSYNEQFF. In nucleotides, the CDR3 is TGTGCCAGCAGCTATGGGACTCCAAACTCCTACAATGAGCAGTTCTTC.